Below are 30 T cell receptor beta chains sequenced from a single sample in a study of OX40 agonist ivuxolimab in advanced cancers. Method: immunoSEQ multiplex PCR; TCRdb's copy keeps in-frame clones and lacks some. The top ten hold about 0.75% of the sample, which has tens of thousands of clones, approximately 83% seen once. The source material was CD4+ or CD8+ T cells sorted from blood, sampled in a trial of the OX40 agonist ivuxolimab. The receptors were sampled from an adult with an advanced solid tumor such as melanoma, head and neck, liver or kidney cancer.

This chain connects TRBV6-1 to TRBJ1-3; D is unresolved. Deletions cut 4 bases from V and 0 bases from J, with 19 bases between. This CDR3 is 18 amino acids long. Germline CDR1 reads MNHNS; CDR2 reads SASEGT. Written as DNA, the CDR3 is TGTGCCAGCAGTGCCCAAAACTCAGGTTTCGGCTCTGGAAACACCATATATTTT. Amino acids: CASSAQNSGFGSGNTIYF.

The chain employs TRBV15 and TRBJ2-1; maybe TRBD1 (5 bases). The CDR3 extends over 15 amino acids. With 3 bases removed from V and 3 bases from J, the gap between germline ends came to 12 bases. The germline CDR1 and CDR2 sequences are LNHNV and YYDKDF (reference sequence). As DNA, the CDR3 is TGTGCCACCAGCAGCCAGGGTGAGGACTACAATGAGCAGTTCTTC. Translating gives CATSSQGEDYNEQFF. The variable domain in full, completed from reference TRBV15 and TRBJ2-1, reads DAMVIQNPRYQVTQFGKPVTLSCSQTLNHNVMYWYQQKSSQAPKLLFHYYDKDFNNEADTPDNFQSRRPNTSFCFLDIRSPGLGDTAMYLCATSSQGEDYNEQFFGPGTRLTVL.

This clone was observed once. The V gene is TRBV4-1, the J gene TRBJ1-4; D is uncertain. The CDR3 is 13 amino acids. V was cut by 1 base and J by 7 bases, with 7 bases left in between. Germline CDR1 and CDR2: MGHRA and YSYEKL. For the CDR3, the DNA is TGCGCCAGCAGCCAAGTGGCCGGTGAAAAACTGTTTTTT. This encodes CASSQVAGEKLFF.

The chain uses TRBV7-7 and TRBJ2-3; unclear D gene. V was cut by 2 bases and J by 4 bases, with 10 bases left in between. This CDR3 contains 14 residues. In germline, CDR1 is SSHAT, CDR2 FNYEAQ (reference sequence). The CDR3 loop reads CASSLKSGPDTQYF. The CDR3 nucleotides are TGTGCCAGCAGCTTAAAATCGGGCCCAGATACGCAGTATTTT.

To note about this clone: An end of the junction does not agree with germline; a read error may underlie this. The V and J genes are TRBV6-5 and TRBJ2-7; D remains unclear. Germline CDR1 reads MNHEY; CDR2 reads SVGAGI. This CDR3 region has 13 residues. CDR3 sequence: CASTYLSLTEQYF. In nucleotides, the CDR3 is TGTGCCAGCACTTACCTCAGCCTTACCGAGCAGTACTTC.

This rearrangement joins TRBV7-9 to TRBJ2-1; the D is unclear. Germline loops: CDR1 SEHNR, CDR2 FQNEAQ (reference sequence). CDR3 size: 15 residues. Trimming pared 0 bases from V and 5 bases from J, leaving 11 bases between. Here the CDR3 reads CASSLAPYGNNEQFF. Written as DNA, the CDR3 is TGTGCCAGCAGCTTAGCGCCATACGGAAACAATGAGCAGTTCTTC.

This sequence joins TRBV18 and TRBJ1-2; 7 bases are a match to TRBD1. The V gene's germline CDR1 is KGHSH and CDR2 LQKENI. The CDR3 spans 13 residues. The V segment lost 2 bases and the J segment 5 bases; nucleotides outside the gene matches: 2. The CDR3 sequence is CASSPTGQYGYTF. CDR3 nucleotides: TGTGCCAGCTCACCAACGGGACAGTATGGCTACACCTTC.

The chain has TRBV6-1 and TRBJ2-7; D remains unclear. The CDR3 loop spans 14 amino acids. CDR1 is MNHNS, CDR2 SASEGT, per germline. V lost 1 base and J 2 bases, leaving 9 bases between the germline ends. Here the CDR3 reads CASSEVAMAYEQYF. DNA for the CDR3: TGTGCCAGCAGTGAAGTTGCTATGGCCTACGAGCAGTACTTC.

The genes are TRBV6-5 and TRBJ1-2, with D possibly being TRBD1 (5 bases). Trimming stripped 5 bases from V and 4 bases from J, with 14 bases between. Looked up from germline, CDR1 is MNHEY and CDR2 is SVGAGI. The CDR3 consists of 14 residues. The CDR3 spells CASSGSGRAYGYTF. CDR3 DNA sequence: TGTGCCAGCAGTGGATCGGGGCGGGCCTATGGCTACACCTTC.

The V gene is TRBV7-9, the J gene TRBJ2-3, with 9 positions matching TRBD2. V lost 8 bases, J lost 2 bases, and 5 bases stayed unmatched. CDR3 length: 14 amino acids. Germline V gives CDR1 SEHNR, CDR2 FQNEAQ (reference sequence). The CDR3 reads CASARTSDTDTQYF. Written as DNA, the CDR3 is TGTGCCAGCGCTCGGACTAGCGACACAGATACGCAGTATTTT. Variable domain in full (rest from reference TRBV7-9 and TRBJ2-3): DTGVSQNPRHKITKRGQNVTFRCDPISEHNRLYWYRQTLGQGPEFLTYFQNEAQLEKSRLLSDRFSAERPKGSFSTLEIQRTEQGDSAMYLCASARTSDTDTQYFGPGTRLTVL.

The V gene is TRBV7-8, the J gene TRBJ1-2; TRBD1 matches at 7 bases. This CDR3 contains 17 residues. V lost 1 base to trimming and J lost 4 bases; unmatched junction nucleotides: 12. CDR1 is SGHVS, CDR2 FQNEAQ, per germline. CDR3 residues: CASSLEIVRGRPYGYTF. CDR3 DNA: TGTGCCAGCAGCTTAGAAATTGTGAGGGGGCGCCCCTATGGCTACACCTTC.

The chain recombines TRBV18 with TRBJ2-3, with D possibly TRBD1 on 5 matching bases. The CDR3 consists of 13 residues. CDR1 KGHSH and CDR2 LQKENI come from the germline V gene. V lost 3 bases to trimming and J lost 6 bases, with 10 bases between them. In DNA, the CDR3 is TGTGCCAGCTCACCTCGACAGTGGGATACGCAGTATTTT. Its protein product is CASSPRQWDTQYF.

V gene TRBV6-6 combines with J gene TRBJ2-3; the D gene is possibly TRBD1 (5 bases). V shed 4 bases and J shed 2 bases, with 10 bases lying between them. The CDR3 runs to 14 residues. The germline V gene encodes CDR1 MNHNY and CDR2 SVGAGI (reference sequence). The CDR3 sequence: CASSFTTVTDTQYF. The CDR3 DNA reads TGTGCCAGCAGTTTTACGACAGTCACAGATACGCAGTATTTT.

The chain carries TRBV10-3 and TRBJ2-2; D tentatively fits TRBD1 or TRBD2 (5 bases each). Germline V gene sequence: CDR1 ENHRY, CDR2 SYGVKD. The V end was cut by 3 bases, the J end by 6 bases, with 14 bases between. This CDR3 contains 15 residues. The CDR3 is CAISEAQGSAGELFF. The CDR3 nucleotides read TGTGCCATCAGTGAAGCCCAGGGTAGCGCCGGGGAGCTGTTTTTT.

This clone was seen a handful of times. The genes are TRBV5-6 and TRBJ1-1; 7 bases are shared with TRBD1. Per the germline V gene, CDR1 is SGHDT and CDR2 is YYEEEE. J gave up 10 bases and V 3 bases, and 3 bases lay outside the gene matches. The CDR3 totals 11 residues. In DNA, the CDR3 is TGTGCCAGCAGCTACGGACAGGCAGCTTTCTTT. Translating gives CASSYGQAAFF.

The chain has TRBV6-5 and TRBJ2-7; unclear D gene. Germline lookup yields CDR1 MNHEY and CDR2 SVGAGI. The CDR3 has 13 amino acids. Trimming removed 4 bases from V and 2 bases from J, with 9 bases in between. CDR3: CASSFGRTYEQYF. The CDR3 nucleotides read TGTGCCAGCAGTTTTGGACGGACCTACGAGCAGTACTTC.

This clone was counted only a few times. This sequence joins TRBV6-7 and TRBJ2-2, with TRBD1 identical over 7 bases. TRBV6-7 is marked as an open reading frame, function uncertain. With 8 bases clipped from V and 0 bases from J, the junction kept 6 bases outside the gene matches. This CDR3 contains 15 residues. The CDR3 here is CASVRDSSNTGELFF. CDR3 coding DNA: TGTGCCAGCGTGAGGGACAGCTCGAACACCGGGGAGCTGTTTTTT.

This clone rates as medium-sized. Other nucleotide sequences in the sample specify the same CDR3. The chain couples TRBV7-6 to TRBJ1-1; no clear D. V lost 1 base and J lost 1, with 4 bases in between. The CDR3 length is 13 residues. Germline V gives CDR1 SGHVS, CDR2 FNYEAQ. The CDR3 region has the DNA TGTGCCAGCAGCTTAGGGGAGAACACTGAAGCTTTCTTT. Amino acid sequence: CASSLGENTEAFF.

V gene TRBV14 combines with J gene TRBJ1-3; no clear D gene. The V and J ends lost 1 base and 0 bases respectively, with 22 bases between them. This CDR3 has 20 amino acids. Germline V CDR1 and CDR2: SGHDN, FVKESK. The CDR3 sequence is CASSQVLSVTYFYSGNTIYF. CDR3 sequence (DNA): TGTGCCAGCAGCCAAGTGCTTTCGGTTACTTACTTTTACTCTGGAAACACCATATATTTT.

CDR3 in amino acids: CASSNAPRTSGSESEDTGELFF. The CDR3 DNA follows: TGTGCCAGCAGCAATGCCCCGCGGACTAGCGGGAGCGAATCAGAAGACACCGGGGAGCTGTTTTTT. The chain has TRBV21-1 and TRBJ2-2; the listed D gene, TRBD2, was not tested against the DNA. TRBV21-1 is shown as a pseudogene. There are 22 residues in the CDR3.

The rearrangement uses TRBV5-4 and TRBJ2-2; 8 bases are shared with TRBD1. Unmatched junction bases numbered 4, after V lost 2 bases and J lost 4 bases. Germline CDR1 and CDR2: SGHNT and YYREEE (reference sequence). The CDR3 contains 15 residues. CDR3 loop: CASSFPGQVTGELFF. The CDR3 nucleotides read TGTGCCAGCAGCTTCCCGGGACAGGTCACCGGGGAGCTGTTTTTT. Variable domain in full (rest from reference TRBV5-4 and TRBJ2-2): ETGVTQSPTHLIKTRGQQVTLRCSSQSGHNTVSWYQQALGQGPQFIFQYYREEENGRGNFPPRFSGLQFPNYSSELNVNALELDDSALYLCASSFPGQVTGELFFGEGSRLTVL.

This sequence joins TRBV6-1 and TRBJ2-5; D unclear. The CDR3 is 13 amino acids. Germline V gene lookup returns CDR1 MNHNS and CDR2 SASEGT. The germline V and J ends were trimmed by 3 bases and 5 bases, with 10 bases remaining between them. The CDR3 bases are TGTGCCAGCAGTGATAAGTGGGCCGAGACCCAGTACTTC. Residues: CASSDKWAETQYF.

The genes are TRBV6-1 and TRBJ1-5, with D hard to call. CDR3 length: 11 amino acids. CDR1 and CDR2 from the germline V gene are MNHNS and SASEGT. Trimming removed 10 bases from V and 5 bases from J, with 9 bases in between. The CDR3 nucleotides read TGTGCCACTTCGACTTATCAGCCCCAGCATTTT. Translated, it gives CATSTYQPQHF.

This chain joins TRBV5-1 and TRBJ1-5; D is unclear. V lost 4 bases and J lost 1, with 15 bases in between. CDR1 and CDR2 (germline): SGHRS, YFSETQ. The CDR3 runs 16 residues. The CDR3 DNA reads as TGCGCCAGCAGCGTTAGGTCGCTTAGGAGCAATCAGCCCCAGCATTTT. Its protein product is CASSVRSLRSNQPQHF.

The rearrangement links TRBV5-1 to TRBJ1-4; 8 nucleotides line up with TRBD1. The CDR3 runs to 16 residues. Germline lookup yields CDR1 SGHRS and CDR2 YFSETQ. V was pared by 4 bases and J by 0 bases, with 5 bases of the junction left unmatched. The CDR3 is CASSRTGTTTNEKLFF. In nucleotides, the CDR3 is TGCGCCAGCAGCCGGACAGGGACGACAACTAATGAAAAACTGTTTTTT.

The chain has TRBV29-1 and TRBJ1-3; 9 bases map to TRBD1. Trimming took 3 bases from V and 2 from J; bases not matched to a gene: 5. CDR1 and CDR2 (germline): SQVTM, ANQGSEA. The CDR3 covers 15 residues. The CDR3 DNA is TGCAGCGTTGAGGACAGGGGACGAACTGGAAACACCATATATTTT. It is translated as CSVEDRGRTGNTIYF. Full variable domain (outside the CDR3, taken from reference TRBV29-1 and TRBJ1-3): SAVISQKPSRDICQRGTSLTIQCQVDSQVTMMFWYRQQPGQSLTLIATANQGSEATYESGFVIDKFPISRPNLTFSTLTVSNMSPEDSSIYLCSVEDRGRTGNTIYFGEGSWLTVV.

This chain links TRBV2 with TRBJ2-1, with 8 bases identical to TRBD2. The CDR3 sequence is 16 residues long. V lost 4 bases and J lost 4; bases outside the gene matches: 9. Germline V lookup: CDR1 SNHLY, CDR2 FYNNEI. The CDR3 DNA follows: TGTGCCAGCAGTGCCCCGGACGGGGGGGGTTACAATGAGCAGTTCTTC. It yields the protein CASSAPDGGGYNEQFF.

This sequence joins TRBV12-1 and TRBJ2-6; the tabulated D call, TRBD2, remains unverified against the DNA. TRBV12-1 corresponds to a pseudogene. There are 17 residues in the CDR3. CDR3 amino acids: CASSERGVQSRANVLTF. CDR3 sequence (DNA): TGTGCCAGCAGCGAGCGGGGTGTACAAAGTCGGGCCAACGTCCTGACTTTC.

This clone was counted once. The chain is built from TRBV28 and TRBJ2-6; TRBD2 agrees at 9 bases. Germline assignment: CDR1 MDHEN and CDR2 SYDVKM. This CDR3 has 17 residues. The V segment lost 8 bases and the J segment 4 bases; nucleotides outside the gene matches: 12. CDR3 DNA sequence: TGTGCCAGCGTATCCAGCGGGGGGTTTACCGGGGCCAACGTCCTGACTTTC. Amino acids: CASVSSGGFTGANVLTF.

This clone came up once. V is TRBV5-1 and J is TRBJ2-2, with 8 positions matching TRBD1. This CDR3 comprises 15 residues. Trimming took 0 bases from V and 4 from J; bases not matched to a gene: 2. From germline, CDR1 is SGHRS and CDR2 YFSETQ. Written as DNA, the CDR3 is TGCGCCAGCAGCTTGGGGCAGGGGGCCACCGGGGAGCTGTTTTTT. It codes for CASSLGQGATGELFF.